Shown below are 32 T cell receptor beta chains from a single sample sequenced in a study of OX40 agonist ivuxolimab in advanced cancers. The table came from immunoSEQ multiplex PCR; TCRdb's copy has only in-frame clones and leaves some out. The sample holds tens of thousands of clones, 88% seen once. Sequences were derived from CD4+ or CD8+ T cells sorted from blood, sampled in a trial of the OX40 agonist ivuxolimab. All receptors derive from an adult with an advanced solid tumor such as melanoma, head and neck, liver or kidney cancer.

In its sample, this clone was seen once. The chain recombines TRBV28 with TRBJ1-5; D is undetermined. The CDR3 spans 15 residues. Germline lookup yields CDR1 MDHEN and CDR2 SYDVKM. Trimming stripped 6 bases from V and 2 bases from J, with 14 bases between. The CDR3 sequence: CASSPEGPGNQPQHF. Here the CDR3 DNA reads TGTGCCAGCAGCCCCGAGGGTCCCGGCAATCAGCCCCAGCATTTT.

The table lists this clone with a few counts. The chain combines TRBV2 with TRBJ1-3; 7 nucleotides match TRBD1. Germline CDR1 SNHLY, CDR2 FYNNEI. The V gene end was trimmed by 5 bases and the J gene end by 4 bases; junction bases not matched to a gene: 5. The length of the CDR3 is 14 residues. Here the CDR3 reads CASSLQGSGNTIYF. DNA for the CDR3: TGTGCCAGCAGTCTACAGGGGAGCGGAAACACCATATATTTT.

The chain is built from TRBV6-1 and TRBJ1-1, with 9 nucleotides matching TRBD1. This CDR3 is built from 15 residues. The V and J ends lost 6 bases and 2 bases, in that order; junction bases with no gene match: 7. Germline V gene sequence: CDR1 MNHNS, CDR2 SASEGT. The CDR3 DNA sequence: TGTGCCAGCAGGGAACTGACAGGGGGAAACACTGAAGCTTTCTTT. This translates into CASRELTGGNTEAFF.

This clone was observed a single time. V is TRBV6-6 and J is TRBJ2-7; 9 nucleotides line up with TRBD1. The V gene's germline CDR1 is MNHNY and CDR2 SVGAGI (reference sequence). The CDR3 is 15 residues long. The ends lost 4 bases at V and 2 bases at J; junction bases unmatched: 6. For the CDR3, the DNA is TGTGCCAGCAGTTTCGGGACAGGGAAAGCCTACGAGCAGTACTTC. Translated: CASSFGTGKAYEQYF.

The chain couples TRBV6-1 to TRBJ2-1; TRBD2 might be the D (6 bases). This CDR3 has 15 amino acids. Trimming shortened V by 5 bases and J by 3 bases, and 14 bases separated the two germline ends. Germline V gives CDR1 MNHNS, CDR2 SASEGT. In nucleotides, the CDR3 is TGTGCCAGCAGTTCGGAGGGAGCCATCTACAATGAGCAGTTCTTC. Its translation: CASSSEGAIYNEQFF.

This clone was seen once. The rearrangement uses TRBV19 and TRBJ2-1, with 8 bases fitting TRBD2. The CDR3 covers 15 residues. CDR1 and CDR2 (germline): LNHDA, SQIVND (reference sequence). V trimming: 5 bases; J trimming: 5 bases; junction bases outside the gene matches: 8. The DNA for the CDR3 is TGTGCCAGTAGTCTCTGGCGGGGGGCTGACAATGAGCAGTTCTTC. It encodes CASSLWRGADNEQFF.

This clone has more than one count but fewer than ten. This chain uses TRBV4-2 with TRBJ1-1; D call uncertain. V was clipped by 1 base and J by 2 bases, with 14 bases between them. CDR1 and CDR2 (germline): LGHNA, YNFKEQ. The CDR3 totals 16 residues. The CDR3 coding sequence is TGTGCCAGCAGCCAAGGGCATTCATCGGACAACACTGAAGCTTTCTTT. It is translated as CASSQGHSSDNTEAFF.

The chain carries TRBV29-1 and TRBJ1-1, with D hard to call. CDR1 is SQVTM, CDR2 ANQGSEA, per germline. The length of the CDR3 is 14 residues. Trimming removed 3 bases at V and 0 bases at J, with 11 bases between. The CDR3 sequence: CSVEADTMNTEAFF. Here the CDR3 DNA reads TGCAGCGTTGAGGCAGATACAATGAACACTGAAGCTTTCTTT.

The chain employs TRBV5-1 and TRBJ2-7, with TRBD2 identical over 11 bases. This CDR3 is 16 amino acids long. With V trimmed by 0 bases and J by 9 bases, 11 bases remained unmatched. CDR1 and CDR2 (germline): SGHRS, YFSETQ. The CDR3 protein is CASSLGPLAGGSVQYF. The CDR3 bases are TGCGCCAGCAGCTTGGGGCCCCTAGCGGGAGGCTCGGTGCAGTACTTC.

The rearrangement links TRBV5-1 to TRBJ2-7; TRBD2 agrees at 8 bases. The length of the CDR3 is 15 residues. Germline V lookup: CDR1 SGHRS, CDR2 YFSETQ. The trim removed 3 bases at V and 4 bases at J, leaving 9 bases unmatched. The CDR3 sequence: CASSSSGTRGYEQYF. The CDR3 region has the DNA TGCGCCAGCAGCTCGTCCGGGACTAGAGGATACGAGCAGTACTTC.

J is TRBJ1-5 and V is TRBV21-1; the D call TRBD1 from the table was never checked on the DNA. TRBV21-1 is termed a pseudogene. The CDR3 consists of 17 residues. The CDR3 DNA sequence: TGTGCCAGCAGCAAAGAAGTTCAGGGGATAAGCAATCAGCCCCAGCATTTT. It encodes CASSKEVQGISNQPQHF.

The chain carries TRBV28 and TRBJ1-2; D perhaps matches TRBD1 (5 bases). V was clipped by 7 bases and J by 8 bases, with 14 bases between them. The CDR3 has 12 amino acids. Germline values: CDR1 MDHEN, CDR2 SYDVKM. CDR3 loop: CASTIGVRGYTF. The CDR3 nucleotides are TGTGCCAGCACCATAGGGGTGCGGGGCTACACCTTC.

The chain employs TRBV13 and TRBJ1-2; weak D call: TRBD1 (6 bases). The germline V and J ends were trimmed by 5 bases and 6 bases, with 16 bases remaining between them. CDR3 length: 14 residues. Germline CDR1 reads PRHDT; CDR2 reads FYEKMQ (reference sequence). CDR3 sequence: CASSTATGKDGYTF. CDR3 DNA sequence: TGTGCCAGCAGCACCGCCACAGGGAAGGATGGCTACACCTTC.

The CDR3 loop reads CASSFLAQDPNEQFF. The CDR3, as DNA: TGCGCCAGCAGCTTCTTAGCGCAGGACCCAAATGAGCAGTTCTTC. The chain is built from TRBV5-1 and TRBJ2-1, with a tentative D call TRBD2 (5 bases). Trimming removed 2 bases from V and 7 bases from J, with 16 bases in between. Germline lookup yields CDR1 SGHRS and CDR2 YFSETQ. The CDR3 spans 15 residues. The whole variable domain, remainder taken from reference TRBV5-1 and TRBJ2-1, is KAGVTQTPRYLIKTRGQQVTLSCSPISGHRSVSWYQQTPGQGLQFLFEYFSETQRNKGNFPGRFSGRQFSNSRSEMNVSTLELGDSALYLCASSFLAQDPNEQFFGPGTRLTVL.

The CDR3: CASSRQGGIWQYF. The CDR3 coding sequence is TGTGCCAGCAGTAGACAGGGGGGGATTTGGCAGTACTTC. The chain couples TRBV6-6 to TRBJ2-7, with TRBD1 matching over 9 bases. This CDR3 comprises 13 residues. With 5 bases clipped from V and 9 bases from J, the junction kept 8 bases outside the gene matches. Germline V gives CDR1 MNHNY, CDR2 SVGAGI (reference sequence).

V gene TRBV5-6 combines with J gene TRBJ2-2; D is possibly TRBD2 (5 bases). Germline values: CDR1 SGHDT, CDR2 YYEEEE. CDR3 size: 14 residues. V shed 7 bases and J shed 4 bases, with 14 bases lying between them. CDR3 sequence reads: CASDEGAATGELFF. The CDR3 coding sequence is TGTGCCAGCGACGAGGGAGCCGCCACCGGGGAGCTGTTTTTT.

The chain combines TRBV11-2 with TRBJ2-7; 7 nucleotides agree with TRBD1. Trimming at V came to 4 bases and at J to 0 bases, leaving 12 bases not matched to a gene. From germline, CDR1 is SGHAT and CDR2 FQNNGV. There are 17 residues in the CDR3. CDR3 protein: CASSSSPRDRSSYEQYF. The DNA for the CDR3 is TGTGCCAGCAGCTCGTCACCCCGGGACAGAAGCTCCTACGAGCAGTACTTC.

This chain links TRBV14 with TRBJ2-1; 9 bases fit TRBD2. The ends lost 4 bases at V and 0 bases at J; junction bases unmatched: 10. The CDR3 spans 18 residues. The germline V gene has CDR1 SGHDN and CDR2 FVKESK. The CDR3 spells CASSRYSGGGASYNEQFF. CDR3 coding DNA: TGTGCCAGCAGCCGGTACTCGGGCGGGGGGGCCTCCTACAATGAGCAGTTCTTC.

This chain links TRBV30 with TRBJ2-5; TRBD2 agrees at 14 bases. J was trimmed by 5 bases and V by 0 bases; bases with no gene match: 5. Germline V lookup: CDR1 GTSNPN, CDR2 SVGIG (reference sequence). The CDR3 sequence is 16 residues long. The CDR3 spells CAWSVLWTSGRETQYF. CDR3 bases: TGTGCCTGGAGTGTCCTATGGACTAGCGGGAGGGAGACCCAGTACTTC.

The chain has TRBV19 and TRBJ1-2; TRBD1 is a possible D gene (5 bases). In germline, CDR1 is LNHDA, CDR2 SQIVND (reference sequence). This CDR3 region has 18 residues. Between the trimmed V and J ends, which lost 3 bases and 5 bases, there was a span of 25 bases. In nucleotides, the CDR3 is TGTGCCAGTAGTATGCTCCCGGGACGGAGCCCAAGGTATTATGGCTACACCTTC. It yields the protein CASSMLPGRSPRYYGYTF.

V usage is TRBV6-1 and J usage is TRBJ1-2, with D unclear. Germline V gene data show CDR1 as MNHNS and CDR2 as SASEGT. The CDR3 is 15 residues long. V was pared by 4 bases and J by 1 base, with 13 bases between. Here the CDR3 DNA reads TGTGCCAGCAGTGGAGGGCCCGCTCGTAACTATGGCTACACCTTC. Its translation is CASSGGPARNYGYTF.

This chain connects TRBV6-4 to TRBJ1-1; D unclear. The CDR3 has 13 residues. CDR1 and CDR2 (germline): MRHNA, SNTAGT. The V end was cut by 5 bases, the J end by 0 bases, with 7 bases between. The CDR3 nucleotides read TGTGCCAGCAGTCAGACCATGAACACTGAAGCTTTCTTT. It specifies CASSQTMNTEAFF.

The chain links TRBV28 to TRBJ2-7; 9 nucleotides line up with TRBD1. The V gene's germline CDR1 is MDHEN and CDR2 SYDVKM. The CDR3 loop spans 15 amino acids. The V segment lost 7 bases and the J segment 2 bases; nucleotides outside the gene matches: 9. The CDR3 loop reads CASNLPGQGAYEQYF. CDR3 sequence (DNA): TGTGCCAGCAATCTTCCGGGACAGGGCGCCTACGAGCAGTACTTC.

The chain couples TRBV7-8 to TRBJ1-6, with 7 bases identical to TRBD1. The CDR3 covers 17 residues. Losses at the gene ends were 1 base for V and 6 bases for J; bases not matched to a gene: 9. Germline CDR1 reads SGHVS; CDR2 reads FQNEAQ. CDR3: CASSLGGSAGGNSPLHF. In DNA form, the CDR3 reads TGTGCCAGCAGCTTAGGGGGTAGCGCAGGGGGTAATTCACCCCTCCACTTT.

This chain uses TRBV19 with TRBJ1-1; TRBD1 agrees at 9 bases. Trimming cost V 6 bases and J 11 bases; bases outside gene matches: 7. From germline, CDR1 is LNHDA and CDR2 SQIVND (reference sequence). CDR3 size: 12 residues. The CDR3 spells CASRKGDRAAFF. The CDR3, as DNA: TGTGCCAGTAGAAAGGGGGACAGGGCGGCTTTCTTT.

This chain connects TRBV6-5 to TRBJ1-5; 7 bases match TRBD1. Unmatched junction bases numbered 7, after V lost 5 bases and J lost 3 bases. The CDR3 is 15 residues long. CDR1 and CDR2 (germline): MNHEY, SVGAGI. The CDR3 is CASSPGTEYNQPQHF. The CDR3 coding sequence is TGTGCCAGCAGTCCCGGGACAGAGTACAATCAGCCCCAGCATTTT.

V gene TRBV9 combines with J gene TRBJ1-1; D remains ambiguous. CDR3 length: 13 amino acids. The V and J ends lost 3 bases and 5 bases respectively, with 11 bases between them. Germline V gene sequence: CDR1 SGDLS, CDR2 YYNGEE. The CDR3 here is CASSAEGRTEAFF. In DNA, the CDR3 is TGTGCCAGCAGCGCGGAAGGGAGAACTGAAGCTTTCTTT.

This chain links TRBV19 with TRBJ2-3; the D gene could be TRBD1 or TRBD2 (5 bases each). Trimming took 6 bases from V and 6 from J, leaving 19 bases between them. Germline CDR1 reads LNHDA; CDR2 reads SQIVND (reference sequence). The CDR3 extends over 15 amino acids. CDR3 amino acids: CASRKPGHSGDTQYF. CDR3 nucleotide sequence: TGTGCCAGTAGAAAACCGGGGCACTCGGGGGATACGCAGTATTTT.

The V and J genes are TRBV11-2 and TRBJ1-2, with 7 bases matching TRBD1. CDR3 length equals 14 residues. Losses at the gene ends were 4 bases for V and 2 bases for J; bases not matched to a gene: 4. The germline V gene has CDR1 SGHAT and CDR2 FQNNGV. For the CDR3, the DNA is TGTGCCAGCAGCTCCCCGACAGGGAACTATGGCTACACCTTC. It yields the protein CASSSPTGNYGYTF.

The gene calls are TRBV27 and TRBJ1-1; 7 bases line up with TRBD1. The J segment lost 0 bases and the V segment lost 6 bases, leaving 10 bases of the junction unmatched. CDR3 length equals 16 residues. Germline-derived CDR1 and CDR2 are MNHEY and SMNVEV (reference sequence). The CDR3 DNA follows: TGTGCCAGCAGCCGGGCCGGGACAGTGATGAACACTGAAGCTTTCTTT. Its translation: CASSRAGTVMNTEAFF.

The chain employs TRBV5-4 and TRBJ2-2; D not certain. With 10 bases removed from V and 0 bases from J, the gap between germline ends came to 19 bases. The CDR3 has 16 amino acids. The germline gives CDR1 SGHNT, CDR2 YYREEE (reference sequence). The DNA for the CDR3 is TGTGCCTGGGGAACAGAATCACCACCGAACACCGGGGAGCTGTTTTTT. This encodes CAWGTESPPNTGELFF.

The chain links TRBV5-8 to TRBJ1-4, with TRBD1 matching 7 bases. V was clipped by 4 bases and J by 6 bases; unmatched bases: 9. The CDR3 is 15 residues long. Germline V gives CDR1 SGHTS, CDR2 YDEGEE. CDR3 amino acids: CASSARGRGDEKLFF. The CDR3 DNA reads TGTGCCAGCAGCGCAAGGGGGCGCGGAGATGAAAAACTGTTTTTT. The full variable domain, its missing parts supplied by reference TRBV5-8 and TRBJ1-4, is EAGVTQSPTHLIKTRGQQATLRCSPISGHTSVYWYQQALGLGLQFLLWYDEGEERNRGNFPPRFSGRQFPNYSSELNVNALELEDSALYLCASSARGRGDEKLFFGSGTQLSVL.